A selection of T cell receptor beta chains follows, all from one sample in a study of chemoradiotherapy in HPV16-positive cancers. Repertoires were generated with immunoSEQ multiplex PCR, while TCRdb's copy carries only in-frame clones and drops some. The data contain approximately 7,700 clones, roughly 80% of them singletons. The starting material was tumor tissue, obtained from a patient who underwent chemoradiotherapy. All receptors come from a human donor with HPV-associated anogenital cancer. Each CDR3 is given with its conserved first and last residue. D genes are given only for firm matches. Some rows have no size entry. The others give once, few or many, or a class for an expanded clone.

J gene: TRBJ2-5
D gene: NA
V gene: TRBV9
clone size: NA
CDR3 protein: CASSHGNSGETQYF
CDR3 DNA: TGTGCCAGCAGTCACGGGAATAGCGGAGAGACCCAGTACTTC

J gene: TRBJ1-5
D gene: NA
V gene: TRBV5-1
clone size: NA
CDR3 protein: CASSLSSGQPQHF
CDR3 DNA: TGCGCCAGCAGCTTGTCATCAGGGCAGCCCCAGCATTTT

J gene: TRBJ1-1
D gene: NA
V gene: TRBV25-1
clone size: NA
CDR3 protein: CASSYQDGEAFF
CDR3 DNA: TGTGCCAGCAGCTACCAGGACGGTGAAGCTTTCTTT

J gene: TRBJ1-2
D gene: NA
V gene: TRBV30
clone size: NA
CDR3 protein: CAWSKGVGLYGYTF
CDR3 DNA: TGTGCCTGGAGTAAAGGGGTAGGCCTCTATGGCTACACCTTC

J gene: TRBJ2-3
D gene: NA
V gene: TRBV5-1
clone size: NA
CDR3 protein: CASSAGDPSTDTQYF
CDR3 DNA: TGCGCCAGCAGCGCGGGTGATCCTAGCACAGATACGCAGTATTTT

J gene: TRBJ2-6
D gene: TRBD1
V gene: TRBV18
clone size: NA
CDR3 protein: CASSPGTGGTSGANVLTF
CDR3 DNA: TGTGCCAGCTCACCAGGGACAGGGGGTACCTCTGGGGCCAACGTCCTGACTTTC

J gene: TRBJ2-3
D gene: TRBD2
V gene: TRBV2
clone size: NA
CDR3 protein: CASTTERGGRADTQYF
CDR3 DNA: TGTGCCAGCACCACAGAGCGGGGGGGCCGCGCAGATACGCAGTATTTT

J gene: TRBJ1-4
D gene: NA
V gene: TRBV5-1
clone size: NA
CDR3 protein: CASSLGSGEKLFF
CDR3 DNA: TGCGCCAGCAGCTTGGGGTCGGGTGAAAAACTGTTTTTT

J gene: TRBJ2-5
D gene: NA
V gene: TRBV7-2
clone size: NA
CDR3 protein: CASSPSGGGPQETQYF
CDR3 DNA: TGTGCCAGCAGCCCATCCGGAGGGGGCCCCCAAGAGACCCAGTACTTC

J gene: TRBJ1-4
D gene: NA
V gene: TRBV4-1
clone size: NA
CDR3 protein: CASSQDPRGEANEKLFF
CDR3 DNA: TGCGCCAGCAGCCAAGATCCTCGCGGGGAGGCTAATGAAAAACTGTTTTTT

J gene: TRBJ2-1
D gene: NA
V gene: TRBV7-3
clone size: NA
CDR3 protein: CASSAGTPNEQFF
CDR3 DNA: TGTGCCAGCAGCGCCGGGACACCGAATGAGCAGTTCTTC

J gene: TRBJ1-1
D gene: NA
V gene: TRBV6-6
clone size: NA
CDR3 protein: CASSYTREAEAFF
CDR3 DNA: TGTGCCAGCAGTTATACGAGGGAGGCTGAAGCTTTCTTT

J gene: TRBJ2-5
D gene: NA
V gene: TRBV5-1
clone size: NA
CDR3 protein: CASSYGFEETQYF
CDR3 DNA: TGCGCCAGCAGCTACGGGTTCGAAGAGACCCAGTACTTC

J gene: TRBJ1-3
D gene: NA
V gene: TRBV7-9
clone size: few
CDR3 protein: CASSLVLGNTIYF
CDR3 DNA: TGTGCCAGCAGCTTAGTTCTTGGAAACACCATATATTTT

J gene: TRBJ1-5
D gene: TRBD1
V gene: TRBV2
clone size: NA
CDR3 protein: CASTTGGNSNQPQHF
CDR3 DNA: TGTGCCAGCACCACAGGGGGGAATAGCAATCAGCCCCAGCATTTT